This T cell receptor (beta chain) was captured in a study of Ad26.COV2.S vaccination and SARS-CoV-2 variants. Profiling relied on immunoSEQ multiplex PCR, and the TCRdb table lists in-frame clones only, not all of them. The sample lists hundreds of thousands of clones; 92% were seen once. The length of the CDR3 is 16 residues. Looked up from germline, CDR1 is SEHNR and CDR2 is FQNEAQ (reference sequence). V was pared by 4 bases and J by 0 bases, with 15 bases between. The study, taken as a whole, reports: Vaccine and placebo groups showed comparable non-spike TCR breadth. Reportedly, spike-specific CD8+ and CD4+ T cell responses achieved substantial breadth once vaccination had taken place.

Turning to this clone: Its specificity is not known.

The chain links TRBV7-9 to TRBJ2-5; no reliable D call. Source: peripheral blood, taken after recovery from COVID-19. The clonotype comes from a human donor who had recovered from COVID-19. The CDR3 protein is CASSSQALGYQETQYF. DNA of the CDR3: TGTGCCAGCAGCTCCCAGGCCCTTGGGTACCAAGAGACCCAGTACTTC.